A single T cell receptor beta chain is shown here with its context. These data belong to a study of blood T cell repertoires in COVID-19. Per the original data handling: Amplification of reference gene primers was used by the study to estimate nucleated cell counts. Libraries were prepared by immunoSEQ multiplex PCR; TCRdb keeps only in-frame clonotypes and omits some of them. The DNA gave D and trimming, while V, J and clone size come from that table. This table has 200,000 to 250,000 clones, approximately 86% appearing once. Participant age was roughly 18 to 90 years, and participants resided in about two dozen US areas. The sequence was collected from a woman in her thirties with acute COVID-19. Material for sequencing was PBMCs or T cells enriched from blood (not recorded which).

The chain's CDR3 is CASSFTGTEAFF. Here the CDR3 DNA reads TGCGCCAGCAGCTTCACAGGTACTGAAGCTTTCTTT. The rearrangement uses TRBV5-1 and TRBJ1-1, with D perhaps matching TRBD1 (5 bases). The germline V and J ends were trimmed by 2 bases and 5 bases, with 7 bases remaining between them. Germline assignment: CDR1 SGHRS and CDR2 YFSETQ. The CDR3 consists of 12 residues.